This T cell receptor beta chain was obtained from a study of CD8 T cells in Susac syndrome. The authors carried out high-throughput sequencing of TCR beta. They applied it to CD8+ and CD4+ T cells obtained from blood. Healthy donors constituted the controls, which were matched for age and sex. It was with random hexamers that about 0.45 to 1 ug RNA was reverse transcribed. Using its own MiXCR run on the immunoSEQ multiplex PCR reads, TCRdb lists one record per CDR3 protein. The sample holds 180,000 or so distinct CDR3 sequences, around 94% seen once. Germline V gene sequence: CDR1 SGHTA, CDR2 FQGNSA. The V end was cut by 1 base, the J end by 10 bases, with 17 bases between. The CDR3 length is 15 residues.

The chain carries TRBV7-2 and TRBJ2-1; tentative D call: TRBD2 (6 bases). Material for sequencing was CD4+ T cells from PBMCs. This TCR derives from a human donor in good health. CDR3: CASSLVEGGWGEQFF. CDR3 nucleotide sequence: TGTGCCAGCAGCTTAGTAGAGGGAGGTTGGGGCGAGCAGTTCTTC. The whole variable domain, remainder taken from reference TRBV7-2 and TRBJ2-1, is GAGVSQSPSNKVTEKGKDVELRCDPISGHTALYWYRQSLGQGLEFLIYFQGNSAPDKSGLPSDRFSAERTGGSVSTLTIQRTQQEDSAVYLCASSLVEGGWGEQFFGPGTRLTVL.